A single sample is the source of the 30 T cell receptor beta chains below, sequenced in a study of blood T cells in healthy people across ages. Next came a second PCR, run for roughly 6 to 11 cycles, which used a sample-barcoded 5' primer along with a J-beta primer mix. TCRdb reprocessed the 5' RACE reads with MiXCR, giving one entry per CDR3 protein. The data contain about 1.5 million distinct CDR3 sequences, under 55% of them singletons. The sequencing input was blood. These receptors were obtained from a woman younger than 30 in good health.

This clonotype appeared a few times. The chain employs TRBV6-5 and TRBJ2-5; D is ambiguous. CDR1 and CDR2 from the germline V gene are MNHEY and SVGAGI. V was shortened by 5 bases and J by 1 base, with 8 bases between the two germline ends. This CDR3 has 13 residues. The CDR3 loop is CASSDVPQETQYF. In DNA, the CDR3 is TGTGCCAGCAGTGATGTGCCCCAAGAGACCCAGTACTTC.

The chain has TRBV12-3 or TRBV12-4 and TRBJ2-7; D is uncertain. Trimming took 4 bases from V and 5 from J, leaving 9 bases between them. The CDR3 is made up of 12 amino acids. The CDR3 spells CASSSLPHEQYF. The CDR3 coding sequence is TGTGCCAGCAGTTCCCTACCGCACGAGCAGTACTTC.

This clonotype was picked up a small number of times. The V and J genes are TRBV4-3 and TRBJ2-5, with 9 positions matching TRBD1. The CDR3 totals 19 residues. Germline-derived CDR1 and CDR2 are LGHNA and YSLEER. J was trimmed by 10 bases and V by 0 bases; bases with no gene match: 21. The DNA of the CDR3 is TGCGCCAGCAGCCAAGATAATGGAGGAACAGGGGGCCCTCAGAGGGGCCAGTACTTC. Amino acid sequence: CASSQDNGGTGGPQRGQYF.

This clonotype has more than one count but fewer than ten. V usage is TRBV29-1 and J usage is TRBJ2-3; TRBD2 aligns across 9 bases. V lost 4 bases to trimming and J lost 0 bases; unmatched junction nucleotides: 8. The CDR3 consists of 16 residues. From germline, CDR1 is SQVTM and CDR2 ANQGSEA. The CDR3 protein is CSVGLAGRLSTDTQYF. The CDR3 DNA sequence: TGCAGCGTTGGGCTAGCGGGAAGACTTAGCACAGATACGCAGTATTTT.

The rearrangement uses TRBV9 and TRBJ1-2; 7 nucleotides align to TRBD1. With 1 base clipped from V and 7 bases from J, the junction kept 1 base outside the gene matches. The CDR3 spans 12 residues. CDR1 is SGDLS, CDR2 YYNGEE, per germline. The CDR3 DNA follows: TGTGCCAGCAGCGTATGGACAGGTGGCTACACCTTC. Protein: CASSVWTGGYTF.

The V gene is TRBV29-1, the J gene TRBJ1-1; no clear D gene. Looked up from germline, CDR1 is SQVTM and CDR2 is ANQGSEA. The CDR3 runs 12 residues. The V gene lost 6 bases and the J gene lost 0 bases, with 8 bases spanning the gap. CDR3 region: CSVADLNTEAFF. Here the CDR3 DNA reads TGCAGCGTCGCGGACCTGAACACTGAAGCTTTCTTT.

The chain combines TRBV7-2 with TRBJ2-1; TRBD2 matches at 7 bases. The CDR3 has 14 amino acids. Germline trimming cut 1 base from V and 10 bases from J; bases unmatched to any gene: 7. Germline V CDR1 and CDR2: SGHTA, FQGNSA. CDR3 residues: CASSLGVSTSEQFF. CDR3 in DNA: TGTGCCAGCAGCTTAGGGGTTTCGACTAGCGAGCAGTTCTTC. Full variable domain (rest looked up from reference TRBV7-2 and TRBJ2-1): GAGVSQSPSNKVTEKGKDVELRCDPISGHTALYWYRQSLGQGLEFLIYFQGNSAPDKSGLPSDRFSAERTGGSVSTLTIQRTQQEDSAVYLCASSLGVSTSEQFFGPGTRLTVL.

The chain links TRBV6-2 or TRBV6-3 to TRBJ2-5; 8 bases agree with TRBD2. The germline CDR1 and CDR2 sequences are MNHEY and SVGEGT. The CDR3 sequence is 15 residues long. V shed 7 bases and J 2 bases; nucleotides not matched to a gene: 9. The CDR3 spells CASKRLASLQETQYF. The DNA for the CDR3 is TGTGCCAGCAAAAGACTAGCGTCATTACAAGAGACCCAGTACTTC.

The chain employs TRBV27 and TRBJ2-7, with no clear D. Trimming cost V 3 bases and J 3 bases, with 12 bases left between them. CDR1 MNHEY and CDR2 SMNVEV come from the germline V gene (reference sequence). CDR3 length equals 14 residues. The CDR3 reads CASSFNRHVYEQYF. In nucleotides, the CDR3 is TGTGCCAGCAGTTTCAACCGACACGTCTACGAGCAGTACTTC.

This rearrangement joins TRBV11-2 to TRBJ2-5; the D gene could be TRBD1 or TRBD2 (5 bases each). CDR1 is SGHAT and CDR2 is FQNNGV in the germline V gene. The CDR3 runs to 14 residues. Trimming left V 3 bases short and J 4 bases short, with 12 bases between. The CDR3 coding sequence is TGTGCCAGCAGCTTTGCCAGTGGGGGAGAGACCCAGTACTTC. This sequence encodes CASSFASGGETQYF.

This clonotype showed up many times. V usage is TRBV7-2 and J usage is TRBJ2-1; 8 bases map to TRBD2. The CDR3 consists of 15 residues. The V gene end was trimmed by 5 bases and the J gene end by 7 bases; junction bases not matched to a gene: 10. CDR1 and CDR2 (germline): SGHTA, FQGNSA. DNA of the CDR3: TGTGCCAGCAGCACTACTAGCGGATGGGGGAATGAGCAGTTCTTC. Translation gives CASSTTSGWGNEQFF. Filled out from reference TRBV7-2 and TRBJ2-1, the complete variable domain reads GAGVSQSPSNKVTEKGKDVELRCDPISGHTALYWYRQSLGQGLEFLIYFQGNSAPDKSGLPSDRFSAERTGGSVSTLTIQRTQQEDSAVYLCASSTTSGWGNEQFFGPGTRLTVL.

There are a few counts of this clonotype. The chain has TRBV2 and TRBJ1-2, with 7 bases lining up with TRBD1. V shed 7 bases, J shed 4 bases, and the junction held 9 bases outside the gene matches. This CDR3 is 14 amino acids long. Germline assignment: CDR1 SNHLY and CDR2 FYNNEI. The CDR3 here is CASIPGQHLYGYTF. The CDR3 bases are TGTGCCAGCATTCCGGGACAGCACCTCTATGGCTACACCTTC.

The sample holds a few counts of this clonotype. The chain employs TRBV2 and TRBJ1-5; 10 bases fit TRBD1. Germline CDR1 reads SNHLY; CDR2 reads FYNNEI. The CDR3 has 14 amino acids. The V gene end was trimmed by 6 bases and the J gene end by 6 bases; junction bases not matched to a gene: 5. As DNA, the CDR3 is TGTGCCAGCAGGGCCGGGACAGGGGTTCAGCCCCAGCATTTT. Protein sequence: CASRAGTGVQPQHF.

The chain recombines TRBV7-2 with TRBJ2-1; D is unresolved. V was trimmed by 2 bases and J by 8 bases, leaving 10 bases between them. In germline, CDR1 is SGHTA, CDR2 FQGNSA. The CDR3 extends over 13 amino acids. The CDR3 bases are TGTGCCAGCAGCTTAAGGCCTAGTGATGAGCAGTTCTTC. It yields the protein CASSLRPSDEQFF.

The V and J genes are TRBV7-2 and TRBJ2-3; D gene ambiguous. CDR1 SGHTA and CDR2 FQGNSA come from the germline V gene. The CDR3 runs 14 residues. The V end was cut by 3 bases, the J end by 2 bases, with 9 bases between. The CDR3 reads CASSFLDLTDTQYF. In DNA form, the CDR3 reads TGTGCCAGCAGCTTTTTGGATCTCACAGATACGCAGTATTTT.

The J gene is TRBJ2-7, the V gene TRBV5-6; no definite D call. There are 14 residues in the CDR3. Trimming pared 6 bases from V and 4 bases from J, leaving 17 bases between. The germline gives CDR1 SGHDT, CDR2 YYEEEE. The DNA for the CDR3 is TGTGCCAGCAAGTTGGCCCTGACGAAATACGAGCAGTACTTC. Amino acids: CASKLALTKYEQYF.

The gene calls are TRBV7-2 and TRBJ2-1; TRBD2 matches 9 bases. The DNA end lines up better with TRBJ2-7; the J call may be wrong. The CDR3 spans 15 residues. The germline CDR1 and CDR2 sequences are SGHTA and FQGNSA. CDR3 amino acids: CASSFRTSAYNEQYF. The CDR3 region has the DNA TGTGCCAGCAGCTTTAGGACTAGCGCTTACAATGAGCAGTACTTC.

For this clonotype: At one end the junction does not follow the germline gene, possibly because of a read error. The genes are TRBV12-3 or TRBV12-4 and TRBJ2-3; 8 bases are a match to TRBD2. This CDR3 region has 14 residues. CDR3 DNA sequence: TGTGCCAGCAATTTAGCGGGGCCCCCCCATACGCAGTATTTT. It encodes CASNLAGPPHTQYF.

The chain links TRBV12-5 to TRBJ2-5, with no clear D. CDR1 LGHNT and CDR2 FRNRAP come from the germline V gene. Trimming cost V 1 base and J 3 bases, with 18 bases left between them. This CDR3 region has 17 residues. The CDR3 here is CASGLDYSYGPEETQYF. The CDR3 DNA reads as TGTGCTAGTGGTTTGGATTATTCATATGGGCCCGAAGAGACCCAGTACTTC.

The chain recombines TRBV13 with TRBJ1-2, with unresolved D. CDR1 is PRHDT, CDR2 FYEKMQ, per germline (reference sequence). Trimming removed 4 bases at V and 3 bases at J, with 15 bases between. The CDR3 is 15 amino acids. CDR3 bases: TGTGCCAGCAGCTCCGAGGCTAAGGCCTACTATGGCTACACCTTC. Its protein product is CASSSEAKAYYGYTF.

The chain is built from TRBV6-6 and TRBJ2-1, with a weak D call TRBD2 (5 bases). The germline CDR1 and CDR2 sequences are MNHNY and SVGAGI (reference sequence). V lost 1 base and J 0 bases, leaving 10 bases between the germline ends. This CDR3 contains 16 residues. The CDR3 region has the DNA TGTGCCAGCAGTTACTGGGGTGGGAGCTCCTACAATGAGCAGTTCTTC. Its translation is CASSYWGGSSYNEQFF.

This clonotype was detected only a few times. V usage is TRBV7-9 and J usage is TRBJ1-4, with unresolved D. The CDR3 totals 12 residues. CDR1 and CDR2 (germline): SEHNR, FQNEAQ (reference sequence). V lost 2 bases and J 5 bases, leaving 3 bases between the germline ends. CDR3 region: CASSLNNEKLFF. CDR3 DNA: TGTGCCAGCAGCTTAAACAATGAAAAACTGTTTTTT.

This clonotype was detected only a few times. This sequence joins TRBV18 and TRBJ1-2; 7 bases are shared with TRBD1. This CDR3 is 14 amino acids long. V trimming: 4 bases; J trimming: 2 bases; junction bases outside the gene matches: 4. CDR1 and CDR2 (germline): KGHSH, LQKENI. CDR3 in amino acids: CASSRQGDNYGYTF. CDR3 DNA sequence: TGTGCCAGCTCACGACAGGGCGACAACTATGGCTACACCTTC.

This clonotype came up a few times. The rearrangement links TRBV20-1 to TRBJ2-7, with 8 bases that match TRBD2. The V segment lost 6 bases and the J segment 7 bases; nucleotides outside the gene matches: 17. The CDR3 loop spans 15 amino acids. The germline CDR1 and CDR2 sequences are DFQATT and SNEGSKA (reference sequence). The CDR3 coding sequence is TGCAGTGCCCCTGCGGGTCTAGCGGGTATCAATGAGCAGTACTTC. As protein: CSAPAGLAGINEQYF.

The chain links TRBV7-2 to TRBJ2-1; no reliable D call. The DNA end is more similar to TRBJ2-7, so the J call may be wrong. CDR1 SGHTA and CDR2 FQGNSA come from the germline V gene. The CDR3 length is 14 residues. The CDR3 bases are TGTGCCAGCAGCTTTCTCGGGTTCGACAATGAGCAGTACTTC. Protein: CASSFLGFDNEQYF.

This clonotype was counted a few times. This sequence joins TRBV6-2 or TRBV6-3 and TRBJ2-5; maybe TRBD1 (6 bases). In germline, CDR1 is MNHEY, CDR2 SVGEGT. The germline V and J ends were trimmed by 0 bases and 11 bases, with 16 bases remaining between them. The CDR3 length is 14 residues. DNA for the CDR3: TGTGCCAGCAGTTACTCGAGAGGGGACAATGAGCAGTACTTC. This sequence encodes CASSYSRGDNEQYF.

The J gene is TRBJ1-5, the V gene TRBV20-1, with 7 bases that match TRBD1. The CDR3 length is 14 residues. With 4 bases clipped from V and 6 bases from J, the junction kept 9 bases outside the gene matches. The germline CDR1 and CDR2 sequences are DFQATT and SNEGSKA (reference sequence). CDR3 region: CSATGTAGSQPQHF. CDR3 sequence (DNA): TGCAGTGCTACCGGGACAGCTGGTAGTCAGCCCCAGCATTTT.

The table lists this clonotype with a few counts. The V and J genes are TRBV5-6 and TRBJ2-3, with 9 bases fitting TRBD2. This CDR3 region has 16 residues. V lost 4 bases, J lost 1 base, and 7 bases stayed unmatched. Per the germline V gene, CDR1 is SGHDT and CDR2 is YYEEEE. CDR3 nucleotides: TGTGCCAGCAGCCCAGGGGTAGCGGGGGGCACAGATACGCAGTATTTT. It translates to CASSPGVAGGTDTQYF.

This chain joins TRBV2 and TRBJ2-3, with D maybe TRBD1 (6 bases). The CDR3 contains 15 residues. The V end lost 2 bases, the J end lost 3 bases, and 12 bases lay between the germline ends. In germline, CDR1 is SNHLY, CDR2 FYNNEI. DNA of the CDR3: TGTGCCAGCAGTGAAAATGTAGGGGGTACAGATACGCAGTATTTT. Encoded protein: CASSENVGGTDTQYF.

The rearrangement links TRBV7-9 to TRBJ2-1, with TRBD2 identical over 11 bases. With 3 bases clipped from V and 0 bases from J, the junction kept 4 bases outside the gene matches. This CDR3 contains 17 residues. Germline-derived CDR1 and CDR2 are SEHNR and FQNEAQ (reference sequence). The CDR3 spells CASSFPSGGSSYNEQFF. The CDR3 DNA is TGTGCCAGCAGCTTTCCTAGCGGGGGGAGCTCCTACAATGAGCAGTTCTTC.